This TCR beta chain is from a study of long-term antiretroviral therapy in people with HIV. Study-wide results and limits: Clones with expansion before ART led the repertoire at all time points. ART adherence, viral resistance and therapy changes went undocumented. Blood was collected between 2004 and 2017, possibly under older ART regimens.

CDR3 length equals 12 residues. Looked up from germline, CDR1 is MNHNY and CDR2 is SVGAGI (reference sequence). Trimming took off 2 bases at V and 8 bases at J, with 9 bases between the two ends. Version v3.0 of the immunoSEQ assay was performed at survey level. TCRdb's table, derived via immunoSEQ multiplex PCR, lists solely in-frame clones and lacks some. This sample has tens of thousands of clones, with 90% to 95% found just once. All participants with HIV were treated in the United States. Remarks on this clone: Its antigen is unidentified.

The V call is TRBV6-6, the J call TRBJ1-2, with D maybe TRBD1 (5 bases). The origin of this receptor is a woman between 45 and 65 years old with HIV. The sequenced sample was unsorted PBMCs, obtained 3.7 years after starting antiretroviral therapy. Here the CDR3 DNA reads TGTGCCAGCAGTTACGGGGGGGAGGGCTACACCTTC. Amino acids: CASSYGGEGYTF.